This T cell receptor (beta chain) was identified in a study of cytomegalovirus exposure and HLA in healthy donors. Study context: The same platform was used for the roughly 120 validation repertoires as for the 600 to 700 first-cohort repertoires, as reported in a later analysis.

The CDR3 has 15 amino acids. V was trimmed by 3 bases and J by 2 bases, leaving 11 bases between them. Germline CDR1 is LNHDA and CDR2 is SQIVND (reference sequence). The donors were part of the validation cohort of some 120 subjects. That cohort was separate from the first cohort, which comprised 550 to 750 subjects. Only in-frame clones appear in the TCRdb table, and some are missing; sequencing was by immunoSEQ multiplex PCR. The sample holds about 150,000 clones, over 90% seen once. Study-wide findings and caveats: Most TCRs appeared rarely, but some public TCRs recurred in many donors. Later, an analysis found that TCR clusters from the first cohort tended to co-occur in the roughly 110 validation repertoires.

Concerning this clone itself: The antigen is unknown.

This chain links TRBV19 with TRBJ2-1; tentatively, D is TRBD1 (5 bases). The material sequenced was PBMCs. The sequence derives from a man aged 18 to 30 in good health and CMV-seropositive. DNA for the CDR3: TGTGCCAGTAGTATGGGCAGGGCAACCTACAATGAGCAGTTCTTC. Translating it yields CASSMGRATYNEQFF.